This T cell receptor beta chain comes out of a study of T cells after yellow fever vaccination. Germline values: CDR1 MNHEY, CDR2 SMNVEV (reference sequence). V was clipped by 6 bases and J by 2 bases; unmatched bases: 5. The CDR3 spans 17 residues. Comment on this clonotype: What it recognizes is unknown.

Study results and limitations: The secondary response was weaker but peaked faster, day 5 versus 15.

MiXCR, applied by TCRdb to the 5' RACE reads, yields one record per CDR3 protein. Of hundreds of thousands of distinct CDR3 sequences listed, 12% were seen once; the top ten hold 15%. This rearrangement joins TRBV27 to TRBJ2-6; 12 bases are a match to TRBD1. The TCR sequence derives from a young man who received the YFV17D yellow fever vaccine. This specimen was PBMCs, taken on the day of the yellow fever booster vaccination. The CDR3 sequence: CASRTGTGGAGANVLTF. CDR3 DNA: TGTGCCAGCAGAACCGGGACAGGGGGCGCTGGGGCCAACGTCCTGACTTTC.